Listed below are T cell receptor beta chains from one sample, sequenced in a study of OX40 agonist ivuxolimab in advanced cancers. Sequencing used immunoSEQ multiplex PCR; TCRdb keeps in-frame clones, though not all of them. The table includes about 70,000 clones, roughly 80% detected once. Sequences were derived from CD4+ or CD8+ T cells sorted from blood, sampled in a trial of the OX40 agonist ivuxolimab. The receptors shown here come from an adult with an advanced solid tumor such as melanoma, head and neck, liver or kidney cancer. Each CDR3 is given with its conserved first and last residue. Fields, in order: V gene, J gene, clone size, D gene, CDR3 DNA, CDR3 protein. The D gene is left open where the match is weak. Size tells how often a clone was seen (once, few, many) or the class of an expanded clone, and some rows leave it out.

V gene: TRBV5-6
J gene: TRBJ1-1
clone size: -
D gene: -
CDR3 DNA: TGTGCCAGCAGCTGGGGTTCACAGGGAACCACTGAAGCTTTCTTT
CDR3 protein: CASSWGSQGTTEAFF

V gene: TRBV10-3
J gene: TRBJ2-7
clone size: -
D gene: -
CDR3 DNA: TGTGCCATCAGTGATCCCGGTTACTCCTACGAGCAGTACTTC
CDR3 protein: CAISDPGYSYEQYF

V gene: TRBV7-8
J gene: TRBJ2-7
clone size: -
D gene: -
CDR3 DNA: TGTGCCAGCAGCTTAGCCCGAGAATACTCCTACGAGCAGTACTTC
CDR3 protein: CASSLAREYSYEQYF

V gene: TRBV28
J gene: TRBJ2-2
clone size: -
D gene: TRBD1
CDR3 DNA: TGTGCCAGCAGTTTACTAAACAGGGGTCGGGCCGGGGAGCTGTTTTTT
CDR3 protein: CASSLLNRGRAGELFF

V gene: TRBV28
J gene: TRBJ2-4
clone size: -
D gene: TRBD2
CDR3 DNA: TGTGCCAGCAGTCCCCGGACTAGCAGGATGGCCAAAAACATTCAGTACTTC
CDR3 protein: CASSPRTSRMAKNIQYF

V gene: TRBV5-1
J gene: TRBJ2-7
clone size: -
D gene: TRBD1
CDR3 DNA: TGCGCCAGCAGCTTGGTCGCAGGGGGCTCCTCCTACGAGCAGTACTTC
CDR3 protein: CASSLVAGGSSYEQYF

V gene: TRBV27
J gene: TRBJ2-5
clone size: -
D gene: TRBD2
CDR3 DNA: TGTGCCAGCAGTTTTACAGCGGGAGATCTCCGGGATTATAGAGAGACCCAGTACTTC
CDR3 protein: CASSFTAGDLRDYRETQYF

V gene: TRBV6-1
J gene: TRBJ1-1
clone size: few
D gene: TRBD1
CDR3 DNA: TGTGCCAGCGGACAGGAACAGAACACTGAAGCTTTCTTT
CDR3 protein: CASGQEQNTEAFF

V gene: TRBV5-1
J gene: TRBJ2-5
clone size: -
D gene: -
CDR3 DNA: TGCGCCAGCAGCCCCGGCTCAGCCCGGGAGACCCAGTACTTC
CDR3 protein: CASSPGSARETQYF

V gene: TRBV7-2
J gene: TRBJ1-4
clone size: -
D gene: -
CDR3 DNA: TGTGCCAGCAGCCAATGGACAGCTGAAAAACTGTTTTTT
CDR3 protein: CASSQWTAEKLFF

V gene: TRBV6-4
J gene: TRBJ2-1
clone size: -
D gene: -
CDR3 DNA: TGTGCCAGCAGTGACGTTAAGGGCAATGAGCAGTTCTTC
CDR3 protein: CASSDVKGNEQFF

V gene: TRBV10-2
J gene: TRBJ2-1
clone size: -
D gene: TRBD2
CDR3 DNA: TGCGCCAGCATGACTGGGACTAGTTCTTCCAATGAGCAGTTCTTC
CDR3 protein: CASMTGTSSSNEQFF

V gene: TRBV11-2
J gene: TRBJ1-2
clone size: -
D gene: -
CDR3 DNA: TGTGCCAGCAATTGGAGGGCGCAGGGAAATGGCTACACCTTC
CDR3 protein: CASNWRAQGNGYTF

V gene: TRBV27
J gene: TRBJ2-7
clone size: -
D gene: -
CDR3 DNA: TGTGCCAGCAGTTCTCCGGGGGGCGATAGCTCCTACGAGCAGTACTTC
CDR3 protein: CASSSPGGDSSYEQYF

V gene: TRBV5-6
J gene: TRBJ1-1
clone size: few
D gene: -
CDR3 DNA: TGTGCCAGCAGCACCTTTTGGAGGGTAGGGGGCACTGAAGCTTTCTTT
CDR3 protein: CASSTFWRVGGTEAFF

V gene: TRBV5-4
J gene: TRBJ2-7
clone size: once
D gene: -
CDR3 DNA: TGTGCCAGCAGCTTGACGGGGATCTCCTACGAGCAGTACTTC
CDR3 protein: CASSLTGISYEQYF

V gene: TRBV7-2
J gene: TRBJ1-2
clone size: once
D gene: -
CDR3 DNA: TGTGCCAGCAGCTTAGCCCCGACAGAGGATGGCTACACCTTC
CDR3 protein: CASSLAPTEDGYTF

V gene: TRBV27
J gene: TRBJ2-3
clone size: -
D gene: TRBD1
CDR3 DNA: TGTGCCAGCAGTTTAGGTTGGGGACAGGGAGCCACAGATACGCAGTATTTT
CDR3 protein: CASSLGWGQGATDTQYF

V gene: TRBV5-1
J gene: TRBJ1-2
clone size: -
D gene: TRBD1
CDR3 DNA: TGCGCCAGCAGCCGGGGACCGGGACAGGGGATTGTCTTCGGTGGCTACACCTTC
CDR3 protein: CASSRGPGQGIVFGGYTF

V gene: TRBV5-5
J gene: TRBJ1-1
clone size: -
D gene: -
CDR3 DNA: TGTGCCAGCAGCTTGGAACAGGCGACGAGGGCTGAAGCTTTCTTT
CDR3 protein: CASSLEQATRAEAFF

V gene: TRBV5-1
J gene: TRBJ2-5
clone size: once
D gene: -
CDR3 DNA: TGCGCCAGCAGCTTCCAGGGGCCGGGGGAGACCCAGTACTTC
CDR3 protein: CASSFQGPGETQYF

V gene: TRBV18
J gene: TRBJ2-1
clone size: few
D gene: TRBD2
CDR3 DNA: TGTGCCAGCTCACAACCGGGACTAGCGGGAGTTGATGAGCAGTTCTTC
CDR3 protein: CASSQPGLAGVDEQFF

V gene: TRBV5-1
J gene: TRBJ1-4
clone size: -
D gene: -
CDR3 DNA: TGCGCCAGCAGCCCCACGCCAGGGCCTGCAACTAATGAAAAACTGTTTTTT
CDR3 protein: CASSPTPGPATNEKLFF

V gene: TRBV2
J gene: TRBJ1-2
clone size: -
D gene: -
CDR3 DNA: TGTGCCAGCAGTATGCGCGTTTTTGAGGGCTACACCTTC
CDR3 protein: CASSMRVFEGYTF

V gene: TRBV2
J gene: TRBJ2-7
clone size: -
D gene: TRBD2
CDR3 DNA: TGTGCCAGCATCCGGACTAGCGGGGGGGGCTACGAGCAGTACTTC
CDR3 protein: CASIRTSGGGYEQYF

V gene: TRBV7-2
J gene: TRBJ2-2
clone size: once
D gene: -
CDR3 DNA: TGTGCCAGCAGCTTCGGAAGGCAGGGCACCGGGGAGCTGTTTTTT
CDR3 protein: CASSFGRQGTGELFF

V gene: TRBV19
J gene: TRBJ2-5
clone size: -
D gene: TRBD2
CDR3 DNA: TGTGCCAGTAGTATCCGCCTACGCGGGAGAGAGACCCAGTACTTC
CDR3 protein: CASSIRLRGRETQYF

V gene: TRBV6-1
J gene: TRBJ2-3
clone size: -
D gene: -
CDR3 DNA: TGTGCCAGCAGTGAACGCCGTGGGGGTATAACGGATACGCAGTATTTT
CDR3 protein: CASSERRGGITDTQYF

V gene: TRBV28
J gene: TRBJ1-4
clone size: -
D gene: -
CDR3 DNA: TGTGCCAGCAGTTTGGTGCAGGGGAAAAAACTGTTTTTT
CDR3 protein: CASSLVQGKKLFF

V gene: TRBV6-1
J gene: TRBJ2-3
clone size: -
D gene: TRBD2
CDR3 DNA: TGTGCCAGCAGGGCTAGACTAGCGGGGGCTGATACGCAGTATTTT
CDR3 protein: CASRARLAGADTQYF

V gene: TRBV30
J gene: TRBJ2-7
clone size: -
D gene: -
CDR3 DNA: TGTGCCTGGAGTGCGAGGGGCTACGAGCAGTACTTC
CDR3 protein: CAWSARGYEQYF